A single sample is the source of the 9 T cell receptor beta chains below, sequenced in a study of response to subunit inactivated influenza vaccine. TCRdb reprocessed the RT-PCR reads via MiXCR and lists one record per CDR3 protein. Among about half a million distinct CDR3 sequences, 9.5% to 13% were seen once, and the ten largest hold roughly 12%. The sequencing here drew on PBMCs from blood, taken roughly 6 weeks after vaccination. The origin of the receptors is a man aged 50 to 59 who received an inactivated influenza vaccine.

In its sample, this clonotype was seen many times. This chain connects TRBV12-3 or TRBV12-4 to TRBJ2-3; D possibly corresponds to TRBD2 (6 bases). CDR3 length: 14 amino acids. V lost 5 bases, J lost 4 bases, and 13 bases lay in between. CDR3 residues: CASSRFGGSDTQYF. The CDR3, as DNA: TGTGCCAGCAGTCGATTCGGGGGTTCAGATACGCAGTATTTT.

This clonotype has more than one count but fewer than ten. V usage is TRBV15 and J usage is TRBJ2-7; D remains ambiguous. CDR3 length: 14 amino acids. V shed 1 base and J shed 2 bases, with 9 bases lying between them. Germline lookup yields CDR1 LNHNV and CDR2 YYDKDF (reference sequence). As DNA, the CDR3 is TGTGCCACCAGCAGAGTTCTAGGCGCCTACGAGCAGTACTTC. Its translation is CATSRVLGAYEQYF.

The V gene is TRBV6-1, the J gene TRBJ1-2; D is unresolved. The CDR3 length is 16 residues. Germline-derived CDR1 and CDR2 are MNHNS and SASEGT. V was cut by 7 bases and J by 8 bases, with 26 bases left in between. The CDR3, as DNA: TGTGCCAGCAACCGATTAGGAGAAGGGAGAGCTTACGGCTACACCTTC. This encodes CASNRLGEGRAYGYTF.

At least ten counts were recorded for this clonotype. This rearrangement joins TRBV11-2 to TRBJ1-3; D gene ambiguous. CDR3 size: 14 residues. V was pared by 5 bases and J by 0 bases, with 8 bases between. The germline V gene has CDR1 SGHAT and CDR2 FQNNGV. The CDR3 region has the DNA TGTGCCAGCAGCCGAGATAACTCTGGAAACACCATATATTTT. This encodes CASSRDNSGNTIYF.

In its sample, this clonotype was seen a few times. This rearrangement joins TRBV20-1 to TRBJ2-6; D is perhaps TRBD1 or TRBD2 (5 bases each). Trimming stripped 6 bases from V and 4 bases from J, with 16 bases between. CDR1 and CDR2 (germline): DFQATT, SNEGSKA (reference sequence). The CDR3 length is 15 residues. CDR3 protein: CSAAPWGMGANVLTF. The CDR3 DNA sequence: TGCAGTGCAGCACCGTGGGGGATGGGGGCCAACGTCCTGACTTTC.

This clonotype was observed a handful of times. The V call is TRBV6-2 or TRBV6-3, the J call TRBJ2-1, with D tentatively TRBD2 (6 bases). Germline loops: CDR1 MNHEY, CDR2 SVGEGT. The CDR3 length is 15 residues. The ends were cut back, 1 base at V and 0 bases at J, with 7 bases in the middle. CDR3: CASSYLRGSYNEQFF. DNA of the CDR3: TGTGCCAGCAGTTACTTGCGGGGCTCCTACAATGAGCAGTTCTTC.

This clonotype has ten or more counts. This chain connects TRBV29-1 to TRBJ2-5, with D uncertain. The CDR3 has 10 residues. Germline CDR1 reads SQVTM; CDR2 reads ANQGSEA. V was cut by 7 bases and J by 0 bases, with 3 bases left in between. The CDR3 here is CSADQETQYF. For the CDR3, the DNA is TGCAGCGCTGACCAAGAGACCCAGTACTTC.

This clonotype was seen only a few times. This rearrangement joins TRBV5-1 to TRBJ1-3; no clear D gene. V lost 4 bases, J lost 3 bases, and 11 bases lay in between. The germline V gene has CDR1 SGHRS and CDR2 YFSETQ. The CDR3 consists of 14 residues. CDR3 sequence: CASSPTLFGNTIYF. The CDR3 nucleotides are TGCGCCAGCAGCCCGACACTCTTTGGAAACACCATATATTTT.

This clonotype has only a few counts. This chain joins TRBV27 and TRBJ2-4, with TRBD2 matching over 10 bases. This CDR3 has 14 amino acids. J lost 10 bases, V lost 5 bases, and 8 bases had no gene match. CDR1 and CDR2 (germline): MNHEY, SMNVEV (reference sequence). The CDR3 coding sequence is TGTGCCAGCAGTACCATTAGACTAGCGGGTATTCAGTACTTC. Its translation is CASSTIRLAGIQYF.